This is a list of T cell receptor beta chains from one sample in a study of CD8+ T cells in alopecia areata. This table comes from immunoSEQ multiplex PCR, and its TCRdb copy is limited to in-frame clones, with some not included. The sample holds hundreds of thousands of clones; about three fifths are singletons and the top ten take about 1.7%. This specimen consisted of CD4+ T cells sorted from blood, obtained at week 24, from a patient treated with tofacitinib. These TCRs come from a human donor with alopecia areata. Each CDR3 is given with its conserved first and last residue.

J gene | V gene | CDR3 protein
TRBJ2-3 | TRBV30 | CAFRGYTDTQYF
TRBJ2-5 | TRBV5-6 | CASSLESGSRTQYF
TRBJ2-2 | TRBV7-2 | CASSLALDSLGTGELFF
TRBJ2-5 | TRBV15 | CATSRDRSQETQYF
TRBJ1-1 | TRBV18 | CASSQGQGAEAFF
TRBJ2-3 | TRBV7-8 | CASSPPRMGTDTQYF
TRBJ2-1 | TRBV29-1 | CSVEEVLMGNEQFF
TRBJ2-2 | TRBV15 | CATSRVAGGELFF
TRBJ1-5 | TRBV7-9 | CASSSGTSASDQPQHF
TRBJ2-3 | TRBV29-1 | CSVEKGSTDTQYF
TRBJ1-1 | TRBV30 | CAWSSGTWNTEAFF
TRBJ1-1 | TRBV29-1 | CSARQGSGTEAFF
TRBJ1-2 | TRBV7-9 | CASSLISEGYGYTF
TRBJ1-1 | TRBV30 | CAWSVLTWREAFF
TRBJ2-5 | TRBV7-9 | CASSFGQGSYQETQYF
TRBJ2-5 | TRBV6-6 | CASSSQTGTGETQYF
TRBJ1-5 | TRBV28 | CASSFRQGPNQPQHF
TRBJ1-6 | TRBV19 | CASSSQTGGNSPLHF
TRBJ2-5 | TRBV2 | CAGRRIQETQYF
TRBJ2-1 | TRBV4-1 | CASSQVGTSGNEQFF
TRBJ2-1 | TRBV6-5 | CASRGTGFGTDEQFF
TRBJ1-6 | TRBV4-1 | CASSQDVAVSPLHF
TRBJ2-3 | TRBV29-1 | CTFRGSGSRTDTQYF
TRBJ2-7 | TRBV5-1 | CASSLRGAYEQYF
TRBJ2-1 | TRBV10-3 | CASSSRDGAGEQFF
TRBJ1-1 | TRBV7-2 | CASQYEGWNTEAFF
TRBJ2-1 | TRBV6-5 | CASSYYSGGAGQFF
TRBJ2-2 | TRBV30 | CAWSRTGIGTGELFF
TRBJ2-3 | TRBV27 | CASSLSILAGGTDTQYF
TRBJ2-5 | TRBV29-1 | CSVSLGQETQYF
TRBJ2-7 | TRBV4-1 | CASSQGSGRGDYEQYF
TRBJ1-1 | TRBV5-1 | CASSLGTGTDPRYTEAFF
TRBJ2-3 | TRBV7-8 | CASSLDVGASADTQYF
TRBJ2-1 | TRBV29-1 | CSVEGLGRNEQFF
TRBJ2-7 | TRBV30 | CAWSDSGTIVGEQYF
TRBJ2-7 | TRBV29-1 | CSVGPGSLYEQYF